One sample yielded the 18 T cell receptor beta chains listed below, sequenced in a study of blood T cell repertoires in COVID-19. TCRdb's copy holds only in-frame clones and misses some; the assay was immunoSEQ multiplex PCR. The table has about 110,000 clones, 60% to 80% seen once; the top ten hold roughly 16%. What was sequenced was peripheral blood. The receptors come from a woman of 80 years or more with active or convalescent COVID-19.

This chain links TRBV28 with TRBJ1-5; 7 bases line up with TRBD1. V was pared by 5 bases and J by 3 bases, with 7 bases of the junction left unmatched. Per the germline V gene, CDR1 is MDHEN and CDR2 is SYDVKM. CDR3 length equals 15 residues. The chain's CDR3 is CASSNRDSSNQPQHF. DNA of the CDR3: TGTGCCAGCAGTAACCGGGACAGCTCCAATCAGCCCCAGCATTTT.

The CDR3 DNA reads TGTGCCAGCAGCTTAGGTCTAGCGGGGAGGGATACGCAGTATTTT. Protein sequence: CASSLGLAGRDTQYF. The gene calls are TRBV11-2 and TRBJ2-3; 9 bases match TRBD2. J gave up 6 bases and V 1 base, and 5 bases lay outside the gene matches. Germline-derived CDR1 and CDR2 are SGHAT and FQNNGV. CDR3 length: 15 amino acids.

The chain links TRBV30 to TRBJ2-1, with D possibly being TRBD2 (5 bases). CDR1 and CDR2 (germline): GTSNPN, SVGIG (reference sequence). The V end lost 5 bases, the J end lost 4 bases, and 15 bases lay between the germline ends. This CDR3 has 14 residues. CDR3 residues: CAWAGLAIYNEQFF. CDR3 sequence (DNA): TGTGCCTGGGCCGGACTCGCGATTTACAATGAGCAGTTCTTC.

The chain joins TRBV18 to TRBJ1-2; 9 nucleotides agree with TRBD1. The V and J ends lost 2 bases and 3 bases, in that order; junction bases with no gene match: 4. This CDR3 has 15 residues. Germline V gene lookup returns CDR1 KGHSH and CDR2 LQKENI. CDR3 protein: CASSPGTGLDYGYTF. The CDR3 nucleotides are TGTGCCAGCTCACCAGGGACAGGGCTTGACTATGGCTACACCTTC.

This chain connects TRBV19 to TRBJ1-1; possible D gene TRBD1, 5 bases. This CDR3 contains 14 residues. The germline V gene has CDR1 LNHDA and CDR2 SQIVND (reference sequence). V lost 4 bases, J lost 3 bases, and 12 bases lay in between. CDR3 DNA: TGTGCCAGTAGTAGGAGGGGATCGGACACTGAAGCTTTCTTT. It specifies CASSRRGSDTEAFF.

In nucleotides, the CDR3 is TGTGCCAGCAGTTACCGACCGGGACAGGGGGCGTACGAGCAGTACTTC. This sequence encodes CASSYRPGQGAYEQYF. This chain joins TRBV6-6 and TRBJ2-7, with TRBD1 identical over 12 bases. Germline CDR1 is MNHNY and CDR2 is SVGAGI (reference sequence). This CDR3 contains 16 residues. V trimming: 2 bases; J trimming: 4 bases; junction bases outside the gene matches: 6.

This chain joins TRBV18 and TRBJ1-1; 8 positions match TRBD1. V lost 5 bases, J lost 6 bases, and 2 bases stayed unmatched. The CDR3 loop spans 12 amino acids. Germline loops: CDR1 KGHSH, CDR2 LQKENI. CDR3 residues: CASSGQGSEAFF. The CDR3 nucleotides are TGTGCCAGCTCAGGACAGGGATCTGAAGCTTTCTTT.

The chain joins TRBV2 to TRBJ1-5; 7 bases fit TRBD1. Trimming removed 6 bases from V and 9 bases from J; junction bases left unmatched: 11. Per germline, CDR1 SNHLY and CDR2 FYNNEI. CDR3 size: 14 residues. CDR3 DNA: TGTGCCAGCAGCCCTGGACAGGACGAACGGCCCCAGCATTTT. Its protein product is CASSPGQDERPQHF.

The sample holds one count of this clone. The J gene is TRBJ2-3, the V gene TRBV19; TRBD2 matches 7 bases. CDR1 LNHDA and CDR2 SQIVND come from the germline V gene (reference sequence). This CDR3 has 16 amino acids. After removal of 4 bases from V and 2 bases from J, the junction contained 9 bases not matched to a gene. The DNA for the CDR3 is TGTGCCAGTAGTAGACTCCGGGACTACGCCACAGATACGCAGTATTTT. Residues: CASSRLRDYATDTQYF.

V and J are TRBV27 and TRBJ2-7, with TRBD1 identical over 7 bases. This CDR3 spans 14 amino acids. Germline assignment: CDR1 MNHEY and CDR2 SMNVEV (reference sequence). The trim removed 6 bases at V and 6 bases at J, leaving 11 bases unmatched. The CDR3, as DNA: TGTGCCAGCAGCCTGAGGGACAGTTCAACCGAGCAGTACTTC. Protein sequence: CASSLRDSSTEQYF.

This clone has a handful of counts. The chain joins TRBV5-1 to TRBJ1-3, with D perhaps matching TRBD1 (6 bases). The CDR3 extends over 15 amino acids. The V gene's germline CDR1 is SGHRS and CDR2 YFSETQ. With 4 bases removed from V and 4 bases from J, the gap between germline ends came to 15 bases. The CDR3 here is CASSRFSGVGNTIYF. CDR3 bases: TGCGCCAGCAGCCGCTTTTCAGGGGTGGGAAACACCATATATTTT.

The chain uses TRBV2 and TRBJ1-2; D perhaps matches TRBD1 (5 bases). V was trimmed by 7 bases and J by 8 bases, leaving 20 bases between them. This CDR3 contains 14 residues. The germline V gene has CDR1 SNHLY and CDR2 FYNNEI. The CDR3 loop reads CASNPDSSRVGYTF. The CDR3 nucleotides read TGTGCCAGCAATCCCGACAGCAGCCGAGTAGGCTACACCTTC.

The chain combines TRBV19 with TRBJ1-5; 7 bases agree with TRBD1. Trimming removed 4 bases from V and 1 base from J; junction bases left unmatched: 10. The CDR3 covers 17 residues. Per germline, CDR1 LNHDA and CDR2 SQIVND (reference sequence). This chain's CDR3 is CASSTDRTLRSNQPQHF. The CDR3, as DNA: TGTGCCAGTAGTACGGACAGGACCCTGAGGAGCAATCAGCCCCAGCATTTT.

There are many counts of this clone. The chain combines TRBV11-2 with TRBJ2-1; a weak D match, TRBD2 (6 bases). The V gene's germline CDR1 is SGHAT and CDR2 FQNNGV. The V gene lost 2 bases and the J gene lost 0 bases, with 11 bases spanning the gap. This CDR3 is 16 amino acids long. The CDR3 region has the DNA TGTGCCAGCAGCTTATTTGCGGGGAGCTCCTACAATGAGCAGTTCTTC. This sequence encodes CASSLFAGSSYNEQFF.

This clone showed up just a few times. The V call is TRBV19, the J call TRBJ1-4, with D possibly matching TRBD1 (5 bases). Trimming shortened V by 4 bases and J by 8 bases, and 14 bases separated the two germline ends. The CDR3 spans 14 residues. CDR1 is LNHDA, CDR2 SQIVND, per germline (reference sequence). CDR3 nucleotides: TGTGCCAGTAGTAATCCGGGACTGCGGGAAAAACTGTTTTTT. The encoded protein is CASSNPGLREKLFF.

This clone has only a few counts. The DNA for the CDR3 is TGTGCCAGCAGCTATGGGGAGTACGAGCAGTACTTC. It yields the protein CASSYGEYEQYF. The rearrangement uses TRBV5-6 and TRBJ2-7; a possible D gene is TRBD2 (5 bases). From germline, CDR1 is SGHDT and CDR2 YYEEEE. The CDR3 loop spans 12 amino acids. V lost 3 bases to trimming and J lost 4 bases, with 8 bases between them.

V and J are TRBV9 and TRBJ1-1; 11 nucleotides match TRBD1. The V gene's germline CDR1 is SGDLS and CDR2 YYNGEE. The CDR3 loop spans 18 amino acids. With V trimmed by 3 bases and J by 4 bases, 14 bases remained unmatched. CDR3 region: CASSAGQGARAIVTEAFF. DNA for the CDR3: TGTGCCAGCAGCGCCGGACAGGGGGCGCGAGCTATTGTCACTGAAGCTTTCTTT.

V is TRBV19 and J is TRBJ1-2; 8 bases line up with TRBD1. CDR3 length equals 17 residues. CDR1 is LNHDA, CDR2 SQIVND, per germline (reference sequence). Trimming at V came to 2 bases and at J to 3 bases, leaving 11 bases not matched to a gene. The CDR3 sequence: CASSISLRTGSYYGYTF. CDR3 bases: TGTGCCAGTAGTATATCCCTCCGGACAGGGTCGTACTATGGCTACACCTTC.